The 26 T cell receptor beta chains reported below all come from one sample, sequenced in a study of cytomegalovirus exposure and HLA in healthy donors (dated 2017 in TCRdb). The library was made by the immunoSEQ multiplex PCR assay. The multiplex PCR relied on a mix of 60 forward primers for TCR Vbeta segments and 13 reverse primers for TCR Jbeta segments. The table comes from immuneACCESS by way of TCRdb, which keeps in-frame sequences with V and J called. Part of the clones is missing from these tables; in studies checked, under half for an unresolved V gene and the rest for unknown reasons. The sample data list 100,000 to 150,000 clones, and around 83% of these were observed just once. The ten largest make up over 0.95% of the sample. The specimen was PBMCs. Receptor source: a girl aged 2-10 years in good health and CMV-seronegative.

The DNA of the CDR3 is TGTGCCAGCAGCTCTAGAAGGGGCACTGAAGCTTTCTTT. Its translation is CASSSRRGTEAFF. The J gene is TRBJ1-1, the V gene TRBV7-9; TRBD1 might be the D (5 bases). This CDR3 has 13 residues. The V end lost 4 bases, the J end lost 4 bases, and 10 bases lay between the germline ends. CDR1 is SEHNR and CDR2 is FQNEAQ in the germline V gene (reference sequence).

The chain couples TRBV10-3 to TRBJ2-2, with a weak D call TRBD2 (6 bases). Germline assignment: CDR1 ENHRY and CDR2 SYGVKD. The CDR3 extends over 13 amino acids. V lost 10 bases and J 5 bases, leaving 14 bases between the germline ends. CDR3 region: CATGTALTGELFF. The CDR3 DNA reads TGTGCCACAGGGACTGCCCTTACCGGGGAGCTGTTTTTT.

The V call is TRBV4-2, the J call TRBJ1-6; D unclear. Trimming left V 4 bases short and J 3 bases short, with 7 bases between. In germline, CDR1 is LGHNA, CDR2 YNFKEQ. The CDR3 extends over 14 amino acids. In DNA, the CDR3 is TGTGCCAGCAGCCCTGGCCTCTATAATTCACCCCTCCACTTT. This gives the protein CASSPGLYNSPLHF.

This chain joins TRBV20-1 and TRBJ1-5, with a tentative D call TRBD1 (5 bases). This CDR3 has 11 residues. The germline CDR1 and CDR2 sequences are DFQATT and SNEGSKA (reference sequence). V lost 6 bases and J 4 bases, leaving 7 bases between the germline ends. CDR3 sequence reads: CSAAGNQPQHF. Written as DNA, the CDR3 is TGCAGTGCCGCAGGGAATCAGCCCCAGCATTTT.

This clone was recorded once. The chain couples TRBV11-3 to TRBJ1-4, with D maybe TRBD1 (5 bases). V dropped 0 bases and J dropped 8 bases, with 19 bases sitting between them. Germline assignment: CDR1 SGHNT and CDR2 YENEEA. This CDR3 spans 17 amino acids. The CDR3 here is CASSLDGPLGGDEKLFF. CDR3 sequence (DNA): TGTGCCAGCAGCTTAGATGGTCCCCTGGGGGGTGACGAAAAACTGTTTTTT.

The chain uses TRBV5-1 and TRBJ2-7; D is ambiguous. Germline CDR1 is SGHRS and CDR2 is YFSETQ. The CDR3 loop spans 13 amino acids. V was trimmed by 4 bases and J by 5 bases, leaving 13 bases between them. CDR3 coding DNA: TGCGCCAGCAGCGTCTCCGAGGTCAACGAGCAGTACTTC. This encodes CASSVSEVNEQYF.

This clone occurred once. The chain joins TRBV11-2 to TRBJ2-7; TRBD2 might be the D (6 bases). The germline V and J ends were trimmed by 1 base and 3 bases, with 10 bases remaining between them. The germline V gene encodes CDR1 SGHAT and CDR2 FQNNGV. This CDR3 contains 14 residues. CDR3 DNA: TGTGCCAGCAGCTTAGGGAGGGCCAGCTACGAGCAGTACTTC. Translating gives CASSLGRASYEQYF.

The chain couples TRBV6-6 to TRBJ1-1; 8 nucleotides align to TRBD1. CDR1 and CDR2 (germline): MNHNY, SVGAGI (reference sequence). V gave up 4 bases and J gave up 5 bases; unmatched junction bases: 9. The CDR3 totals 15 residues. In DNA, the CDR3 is TGTGCCAGCAGTTCAGGACAGGGTTATACTACTGAAGCTTTCTTT. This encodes CASSSGQGYTTEAFF.

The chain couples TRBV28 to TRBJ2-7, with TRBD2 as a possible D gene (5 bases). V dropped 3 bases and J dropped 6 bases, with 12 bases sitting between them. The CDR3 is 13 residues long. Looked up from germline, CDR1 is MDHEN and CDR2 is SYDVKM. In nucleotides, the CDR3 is TGTGCCAGCAGTTTTTTTCAGGCGGGCGAGCAGTACTTC. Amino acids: CASSFFQAGEQYF.

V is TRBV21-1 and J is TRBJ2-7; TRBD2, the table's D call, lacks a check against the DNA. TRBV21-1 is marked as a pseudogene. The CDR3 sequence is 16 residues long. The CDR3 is CASSKRLAGGPGEQYF. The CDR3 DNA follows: TGTGCCAGCAGCAAAAGACTAGCGGGAGGGCCGGGCGAGCAGTACTTC.

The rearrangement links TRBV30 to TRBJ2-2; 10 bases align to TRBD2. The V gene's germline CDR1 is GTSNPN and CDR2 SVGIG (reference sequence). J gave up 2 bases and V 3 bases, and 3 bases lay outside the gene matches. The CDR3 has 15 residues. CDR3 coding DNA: TGTGCCTGGAGCTTAGCGGGGGGTAACACCGGGGAGCTGTTTTTT. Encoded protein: CAWSLAGGNTGELFF.

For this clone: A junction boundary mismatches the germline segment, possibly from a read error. In DNA form, the CDR3 reads TGTTCCAGCAGCTTAGTGGGCCATGGCTACACCTTC. Protein: CSSSLVGHGYTF. This chain uses TRBV7-9 with TRBJ1-2; no definite D call. Per germline, CDR1 SEHNR and CDR2 FQNEAQ (reference sequence). There are 12 residues in the CDR3.

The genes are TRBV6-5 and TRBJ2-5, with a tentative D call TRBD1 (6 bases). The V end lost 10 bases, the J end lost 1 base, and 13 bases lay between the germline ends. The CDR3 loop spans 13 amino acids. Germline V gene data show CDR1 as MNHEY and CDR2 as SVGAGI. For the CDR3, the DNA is TGTGCCACCCAGACAGGCCTCCAAGAGACCCAGTACTTC. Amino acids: CATQTGLQETQYF.

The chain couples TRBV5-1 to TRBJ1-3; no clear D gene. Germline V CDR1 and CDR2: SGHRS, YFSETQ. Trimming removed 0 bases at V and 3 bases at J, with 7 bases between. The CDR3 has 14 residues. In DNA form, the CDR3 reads TGCGCCAGCAGCTTGGCTTCCGGTGGAAACACCATATATTTT. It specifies CASSLASGGNTIYF.

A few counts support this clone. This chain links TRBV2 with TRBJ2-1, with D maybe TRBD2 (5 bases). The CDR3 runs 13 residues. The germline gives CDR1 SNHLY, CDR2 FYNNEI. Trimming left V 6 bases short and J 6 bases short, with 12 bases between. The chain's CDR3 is CASSLETTNEQFF. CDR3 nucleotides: TGTGCCAGCAGCTTGGAGACTACCAATGAGCAGTTCTTC.

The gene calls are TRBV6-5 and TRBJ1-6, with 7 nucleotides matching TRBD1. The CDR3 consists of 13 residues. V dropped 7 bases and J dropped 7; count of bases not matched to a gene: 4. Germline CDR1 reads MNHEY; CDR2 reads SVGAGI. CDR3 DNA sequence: TGTGCCAGCAATGACAGGGTGAATTCACCCCTCCACTTT. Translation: CASNDRVNSPLHF.

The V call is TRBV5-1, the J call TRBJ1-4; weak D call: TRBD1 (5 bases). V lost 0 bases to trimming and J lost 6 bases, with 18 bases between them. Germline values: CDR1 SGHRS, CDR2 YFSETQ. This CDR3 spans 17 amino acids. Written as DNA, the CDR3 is TGCGCCAGCAGCTTGGGATTGATGCAGGGCGGGGATGAAAAACTGTTTTTT. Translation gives CASSLGLMQGGDEKLFF.

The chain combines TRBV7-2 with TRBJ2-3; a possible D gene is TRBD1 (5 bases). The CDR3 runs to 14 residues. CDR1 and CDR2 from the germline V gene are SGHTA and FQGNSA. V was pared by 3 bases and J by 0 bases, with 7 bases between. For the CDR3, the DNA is TGTGCCAGCAGCTTCCGACAGAGCACAGATACGCAGTATTTT. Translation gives CASSFRQSTDTQYF.

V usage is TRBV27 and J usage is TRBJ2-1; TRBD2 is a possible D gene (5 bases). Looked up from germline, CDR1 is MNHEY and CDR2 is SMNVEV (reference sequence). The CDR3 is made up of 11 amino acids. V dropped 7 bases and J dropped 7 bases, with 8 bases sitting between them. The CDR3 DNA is TGTGCCAGCAACACGGGGAATGAGCAGTTCTTC. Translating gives CASNTGNEQFF.

CDR3 sequence: CSALIPGLAGGVYEQYF. CDR3 DNA: TGCAGCGCATTGATTCCGGGACTAGCGGGAGGAGTCTACGAGCAGTACTTC. This chain joins TRBV29-1 and TRBJ2-5, with 15 bases fitting TRBD2. The J call could be wrong; TRBJ2-7 is a better fit for the DNA end. The germline CDR1 and CDR2 sequences are SQVTM and ANQGSEA. The CDR3 covers 17 residues.

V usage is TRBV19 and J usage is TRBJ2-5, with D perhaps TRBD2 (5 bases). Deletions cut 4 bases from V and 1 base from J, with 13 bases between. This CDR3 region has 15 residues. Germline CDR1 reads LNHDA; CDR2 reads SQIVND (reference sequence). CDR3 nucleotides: TGTGCCAGTAGTACCCCCTCCGGAGGCCAAGAGACCCAGTACTTC. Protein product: CASSTPSGGQETQYF.

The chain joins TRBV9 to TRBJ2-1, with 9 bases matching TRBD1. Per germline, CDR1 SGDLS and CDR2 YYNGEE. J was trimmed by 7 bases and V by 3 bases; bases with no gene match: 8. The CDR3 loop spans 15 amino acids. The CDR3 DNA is TGTGCCAGCAGCGGACCCGGGACAGGGAGGAATGAGCAGTTCTTC. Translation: CASSGPGTGRNEQFF. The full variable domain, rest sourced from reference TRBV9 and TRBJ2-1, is DSGVTQTPKHLITATGQRVTLRCSPRSGDLSVYWYQQSLDQGLQFLIQYYNGEERAKGNILERFSAQQFPDLHSELNLSSLELGDSALYFCASSGPGTGRNEQFFGPGTRLTVL.

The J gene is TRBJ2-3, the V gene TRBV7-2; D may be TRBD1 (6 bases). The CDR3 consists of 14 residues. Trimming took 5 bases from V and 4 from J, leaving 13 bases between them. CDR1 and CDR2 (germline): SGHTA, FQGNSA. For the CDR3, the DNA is TGTGCCAGCAGCCAAACAGGGTTTTCAGATACGCAGTATTTT. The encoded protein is CASSQTGFSDTQYF.

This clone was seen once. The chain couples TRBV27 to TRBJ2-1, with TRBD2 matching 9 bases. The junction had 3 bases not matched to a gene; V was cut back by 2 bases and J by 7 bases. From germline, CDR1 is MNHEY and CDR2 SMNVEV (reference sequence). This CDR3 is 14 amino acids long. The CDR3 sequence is CASSLGLAPNEQFF. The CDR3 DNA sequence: TGTGCCAGCAGTTTAGGACTAGCGCCAAATGAGCAGTTCTTC.

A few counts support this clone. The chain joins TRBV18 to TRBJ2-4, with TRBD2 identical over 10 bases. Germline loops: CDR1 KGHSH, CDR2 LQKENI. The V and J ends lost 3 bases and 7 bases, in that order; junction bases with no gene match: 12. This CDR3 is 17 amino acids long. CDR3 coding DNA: TGTGCCAGCTCACCCCGGGGGATAGCGGGGGGCGAGAACATTCAGTACTTC. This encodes CASSPRGIAGGENIQYF.

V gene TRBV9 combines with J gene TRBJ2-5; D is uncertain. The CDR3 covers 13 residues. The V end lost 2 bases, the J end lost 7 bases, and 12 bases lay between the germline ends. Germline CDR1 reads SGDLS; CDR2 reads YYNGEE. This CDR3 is CASSVSSSGTQYF. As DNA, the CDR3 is TGTGCCAGCAGCGTGTCTAGTTCGGGGACCCAGTACTTC.